Listed below are T cell receptor beta chains from one sample, sequenced in a study of blood T cell repertoires in COVID-19. Sequenced by immunoSEQ multiplex PCR; TCRdb stores in-frame clones only, minus some. The sample has about 170,000 clones, about nine tenths seen once. Sequencing was done on a sample of peripheral blood. The source is a woman aged 55-75 years with COVID-19, enrolled during active disease. Both conserved end residues are part of each CDR3. A D gene is named only where the DNA matches it firmly. The size entry is marked missing in some rows and otherwise reads once, few, many or a size class.

clone_size j_call d_call v_call cdr3_length cdr3_aa cdr3_nt
NA TRBJ2-5 TRBD2 TRBV19 18 CASSLPGGSGRPQGTQYF TGTGCCAGTAGTCTCCCCGGCGGCAGCGGGAGACCGCAAGGCACCCAGTACTTC
NA TRBJ2-3 NA TRBV19 14 CAVDGGQRPDTQYF TGTGCTGTTGACGGCGGCCAACGACCAGATACGCAGTATTTT
NA TRBJ1-5 NA TRBV28 17 CASSPPTLADSNQPQHF TGTGCCAGCAGTCCACCGACATTGGCCGATAGCAATCAGCCCCAGCATTTT
NA TRBJ2-2 NA TRBV7-9 15 CASSLVQGNTGELFF TGTGCCAGCAGCTTAGTGCAGGGGAACACCGGGGAGCTGTTTTTT
NA TRBJ1-5 NA TRBV6-5 12 CASRRANQPQHF TGTGCCAGCAGACGAGCCAATCAGCCCCAGCATTTT
NA TRBJ1-2 NA TRBV3-1/TRBV3-2 14 CASSQGEGDYGYTF TGTGCCAGCAGCCAGGGCGAGGGGGACTATGGCTACACCTTC
once TRBJ2-3 TRBD2 TRBV27 16 CASSLPAGVGTDTQYF TGTGCCAGCAGTCTTCCGGCGGGAGTCGGCACAGATACGCAGTATTTT
NA TRBJ1-1 NA TRBV6-5 13 CASSWTVNTEAFF TGTGCCAGCAGTTGGACAGTGAACACTGAAGCTTTCTTT
NA TRBJ1-5 TRBD1 TRBV4-3 15 CASSQAGQSNQPQHF TGCGCCAGCAGCCAAGCGGGACAGAGCAATCAGCCCCAGCATTTT
NA TRBJ2-5 NA TRBV12-3/TRBV12-4 13 CASSRRGLETQYF TGTGCCAGCAGTCGCAGGGGATTGGAGACCCAGTACTTC
NA TRBJ1-2 NA TRBV7-2 13 CASSSQGSYGYTF TGTGCCAGCAGCTCACAGGGTTCCTATGGCTACACCTTC
NA TRBJ2-1 NA TRBV7-2 14 CASSSPDKRNEQFF TGTGCCAGCAGCTCCCCGGACAAAAGGAATGAGCAGTTCTTC
NA TRBJ2-7 NA TRBV5-4 13 CAFKAGNNYEQYF TGTGCCTTCAAGGCCGGGAACAACTACGAGCAGTACTTC
NA TRBJ2-5 TRBD1 TRBV10-3 14 CAISGEGTGKTQYF TGTGCCATCAGTGGAGAGGGGACAGGGAAGACCCAGTACTTC
few TRBJ1-1 NA TRBV7-2 13 CASSLSGNTEAFF TGTGCCAGCAGCTTATCAGGGAACACTGAAGCTTTCTTT
NA TRBJ1-5 NA TRBV18 13 CASSPLRGQPQHF TGTGCCAGCTCACCACTGCGGGGACAGCCCCAGCATTTT
NA TRBJ1-1 NA TRBV30 15 CAWSAADRPNTEAFF TGTGCCTGGAGCGCAGCCGACAGACCGAACACTGAAGCTTTCTTT
NA TRBJ2-7 NA TRBV25-1 15 CASSEYGAVSYEQYF TGTGCCAGCAGTGAATATGGCGCGGTCTCCTACGAGCAGTACTTC
NA TRBJ2-2 NA TRBV7-2 14 CASKRLDYTGELFF TGTGCCTCAAAGCGGTTGGATTACACCGGGGAGCTGTTTTTT
few TRBJ1-2 TRBD1 TRBV19 17 CASSIPVKGAANYGYTF TGTGCCAGTAGTATCCCCGTAAAGGGGGCCGCTAACTATGGCTACACCTTC
NA TRBJ2-5 TRBD2 TRBV28 13 CASSGRLQETQYF TGTGCCAGTAGCGGGAGGCTCCAAGAGACCCAGTACTTC
few TRBJ1-1 NA TRBV5-1 14 CASSSLRVNTEAFF TGCGCCAGCAGCTCCCTGAGGGTGAACACTGAAGCTTTCTTT
NA TRBJ1-3 TRBD1 TRBV7-2 15 CASSWDRVVGNTIYF TGTGCCAGCAGTTGGGACAGGGTGGTCGGAAACACCATATATTTT